One and the same sample provided the 9 T cell receptor beta chains below, sequenced in a study of cytomegalovirus exposure and HLA in healthy donors. PCR primers comprised 60 Vbeta and 13 Jbeta primers. Here immunoSEQ multiplex PCR was the method, and the copy in TCRdb shows in-frame clones only, minus some. The sample shows over 150,000 clones, around 77% of them seen only once. Sequences were obtained from PBMCs. These receptors were collected from a woman between 18 and 30 years old in good health and CMV-seronegative.

The J gene is TRBJ1-1, the V gene TRBV28, with 7 bases fitting TRBD1. The CDR3 is made up of 15 amino acids. Germline trimming cut 7 bases from V and 6 bases from J; bases unmatched to any gene: 14. Germline CDR1 and CDR2: MDHEN and SYDVKM. The CDR3 DNA is TGTGCCAGCACCAACGCTCCAGGGGGTTTGGCTGAAGCTTTCTTT. Its protein is CASTNAPGGLAEAFF. Combining the CDR3 with reference TRBV28 and TRBJ1-1 gives the whole variable domain DVKVTQSSRYLVKRTGEKVFLECVQDMDHENMFWYRQDPGLGLRLIYFSYDVKMKEKGDIPEGYSVSREKKERFSLILESASTNQTSMYLCASTNAPGGLAEAFFGQGTRLTVV.

V and J are TRBV28 and TRBJ2-7; 7 bases fit TRBD1. Germline V gene sequence: CDR1 MDHEN, CDR2 SYDVKM. Trimming removed 3 bases from V and 0 bases from J; junction bases left unmatched: 5. CDR3 size: 15 residues. The CDR3 sequence is CASSFRDSSSYEQYF. The CDR3 coding sequence is TGTGCCAGCAGTTTTCGGGACAGCTCCTCCTACGAGCAGTACTTC.

V and J are TRBV11-3 and TRBJ2-5, with a weak D call TRBD2 (6 bases). CDR1 and CDR2 (germline): SGHNT, YENEEA. The CDR3 has 15 amino acids. Between the trimmed V and J ends, which lost 5 bases and 5 bases, there was a span of 18 bases. Here the CDR3 DNA reads TGTGCCAGCAGCCCCGGGACTCCCGGAGATGAGACCCAGTACTTC. This sequence encodes CASSPGTPGDETQYF.

This chain uses TRBV11-2 with TRBJ2-5, with 12 bases lining up with TRBD2. Unmatched junction bases numbered 2, after V lost 6 bases and J lost 3 bases. CDR1 and CDR2 from the germline V gene are SGHAT and FQNNGV. The CDR3 contains 14 residues. This CDR3 is CASRLAGGKETQYF. In DNA, the CDR3 is TGTGCCAGCAGGCTAGCGGGGGGGAAAGAGACCCAGTACTTC. The whole variable domain, filled in from reference TRBV11-2 and TRBJ2-5, reads EAGVAQSPRYKIIEKRQSVAFWCNPISGHATLYWYQQILGQGPKLLIQFQNNGVVDDSQLPKDRFSAERLKGVDSTLKIQPAKLEDSAVYLCASRLAGGKETQYFGPGTRLLVL.

This clone has only a few counts. The V gene is TRBV4-2, the J gene TRBJ2-1; 13 bases agree with TRBD2. The CDR3 has 15 residues. Trimming at V came to 3 bases and at J to 12 bases, leaving 8 bases not matched to a gene. In germline, CDR1 is LGHNA, CDR2 YNFKEQ. The CDR3 here is CASSQGTSGTHLQFF. The DNA for the CDR3 is TGTGCCAGCAGCCAGGGGACTAGCGGGACTCACTTGCAGTTCTTC.

V and J are TRBV9 and TRBJ1-2; no definite D call. V was trimmed by 3 bases and J by 2 bases, leaving 14 bases between them. The CDR3 has 15 residues. Germline loops: CDR1 SGDLS, CDR2 YYNGEE. The CDR3 region is CASSAEVEVNYGYTF. The CDR3 coding sequence is TGTGCCAGCAGCGCCGAGGTGGAAGTGAACTATGGCTACACCTTC.

The chain recombines TRBV11-2 with TRBJ1-1; no clear D. Trimming removed 1 base at V and 1 base at J, with 7 bases between. The CDR3 has 14 residues. Germline V gene lookup returns CDR1 SGHAT and CDR2 FQNNGV. CDR3 in DNA: TGTGCCAGCAGCTTAGTAGGAGGGAACACTGAAGCTTTCTTT. Residues: CASSLVGGNTEAFF.

This clone was seen only once. The V gene is TRBV27, the J gene TRBJ2-1, with 12 bases that match TRBD2. CDR1 is MNHEY, CDR2 SMNVEV, per germline (reference sequence). The J segment lost 7 bases and the V segment lost 5 bases, leaving 6 bases of the junction unmatched. The CDR3 spans 15 residues. CDR3 protein: CASSLAGGPGNEQFF. CDR3 nucleotides: TGTGCCAGCAGTCTAGCGGGAGGGCCGGGGAATGAGCAGTTCTTC.

The CDR3 DNA sequence: TGTGCCAGCAGCTTAGTCGGACAGACCTTGAACACTGAAGCTTTCTTT. It translates to CASSLVGQTLNTEAFF. The chain carries TRBV11-2 and TRBJ1-1; D possibly corresponds to TRBD1 (6 bases). V lost 1 base, J lost 0 bases, and 12 bases lay in between. The CDR3 spans 16 residues. Germline CDR1 and CDR2: SGHAT and FQNNGV.